The present T cell receptor beta chain was sequenced within a study of T cell repertoires in cytomegalovirus infection. This clonotype occurred many times. Its antigen is undetermined. The germline V gene has CDR1 SGHVS and CDR2 FQNEAQ. This CDR3 has 17 amino acids. The V gene end was trimmed by 1 base and the J gene end by 5 bases; junction bases not matched to a gene: 10. TCRdb re-called the reads through MiXCR, storing one row per CDR3 protein. The data hold approximately 110,000 distinct CDR3 sequences, with 10% observed a single time. This chain joins TRBV7-8 and TRBJ2-5; 10 nucleotides align to TRBD2. Sequenced sample: PBMCs, sequenced either directly or after in vitro stimulation (not recorded which). The clonotype originates from a human donor in good health (CMV status not recorded). Some clones in this sample may be carry-over from other donors' samples. The CDR3 is CASSLGASGSVMETQYF. DNA for the CDR3: TGTGCCAGCAGCTTAGGGGCTAGCGGGAGTGTGATGGAGACCCAGTACTTC.